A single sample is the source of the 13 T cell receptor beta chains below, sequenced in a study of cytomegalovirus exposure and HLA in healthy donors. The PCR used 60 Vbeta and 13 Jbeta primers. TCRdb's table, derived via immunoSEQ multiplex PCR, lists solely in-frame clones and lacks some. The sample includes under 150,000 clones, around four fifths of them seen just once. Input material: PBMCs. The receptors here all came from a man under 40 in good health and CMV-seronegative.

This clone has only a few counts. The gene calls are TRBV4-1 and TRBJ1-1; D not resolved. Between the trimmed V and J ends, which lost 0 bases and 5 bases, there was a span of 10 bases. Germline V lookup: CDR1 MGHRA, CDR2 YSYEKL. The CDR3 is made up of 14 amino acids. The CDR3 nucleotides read TGCGCCAGCAGCCAAGAGGAGGGTAGGACTGAAGCTTTCTTT. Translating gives CASSQEEGRTEAFF.

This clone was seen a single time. The CDR3: CASKTGDYGYTF. CDR3 DNA: TGTGCCAGTAAGACAGGGGACTATGGCTACACCTTC. The rearrangement links TRBV19 to TRBJ1-2; 8 bases map to TRBD1. The CDR3 has 12 residues. Trimming at V came to 7 bases and at J to 3 bases, leaving 1 base not matched to a gene. The germline V gene has CDR1 LNHDA and CDR2 SQIVND (reference sequence).

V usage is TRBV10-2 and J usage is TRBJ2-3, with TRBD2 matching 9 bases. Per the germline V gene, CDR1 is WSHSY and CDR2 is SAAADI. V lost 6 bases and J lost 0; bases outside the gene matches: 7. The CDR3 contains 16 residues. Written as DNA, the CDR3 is TGCGCCAGCAGGACTGATAGCGGGGGTAGCACAGATACGCAGTATTTT. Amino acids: CASRTDSGGSTDTQYF.

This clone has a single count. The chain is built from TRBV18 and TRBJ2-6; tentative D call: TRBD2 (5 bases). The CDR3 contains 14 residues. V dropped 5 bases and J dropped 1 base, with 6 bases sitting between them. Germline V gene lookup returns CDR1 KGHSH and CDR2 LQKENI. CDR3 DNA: TGTGCCAGCTCATCGGGGTCTGGGGCCAACGTCCTGACTTTC. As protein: CASSSGSGANVLTF.

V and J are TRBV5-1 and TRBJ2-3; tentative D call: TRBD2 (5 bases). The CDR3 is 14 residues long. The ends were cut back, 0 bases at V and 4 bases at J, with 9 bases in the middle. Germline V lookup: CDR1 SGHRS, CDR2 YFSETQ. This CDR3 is CASSLGRPPDTQYF. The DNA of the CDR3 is TGCGCCAGCAGCTTGGGGAGGCCCCCAGATACGCAGTATTTT.

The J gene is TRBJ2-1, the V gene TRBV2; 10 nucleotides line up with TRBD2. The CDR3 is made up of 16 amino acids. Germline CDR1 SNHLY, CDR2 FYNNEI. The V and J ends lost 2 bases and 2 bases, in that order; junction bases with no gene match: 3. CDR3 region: CASSEIGLAAYNEQFF. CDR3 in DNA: TGTGCCAGCAGTGAAATAGGACTAGCGGCCTACAATGAGCAGTTCTTC.

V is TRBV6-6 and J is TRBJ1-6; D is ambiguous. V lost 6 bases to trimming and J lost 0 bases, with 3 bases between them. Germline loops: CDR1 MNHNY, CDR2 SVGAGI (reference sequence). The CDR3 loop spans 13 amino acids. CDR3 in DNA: TGTGCCAGCAGCCACTCCTATAATTCACCCCTCCACTTT. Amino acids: CASSHSYNSPLHF.

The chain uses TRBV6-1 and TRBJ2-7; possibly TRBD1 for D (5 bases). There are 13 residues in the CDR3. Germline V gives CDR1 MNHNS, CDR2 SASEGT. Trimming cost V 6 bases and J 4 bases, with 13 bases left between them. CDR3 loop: CASRNPGAYEQYF. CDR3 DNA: TGTGCCAGCAGAAACCCTGGGGCATACGAGCAGTACTTC.

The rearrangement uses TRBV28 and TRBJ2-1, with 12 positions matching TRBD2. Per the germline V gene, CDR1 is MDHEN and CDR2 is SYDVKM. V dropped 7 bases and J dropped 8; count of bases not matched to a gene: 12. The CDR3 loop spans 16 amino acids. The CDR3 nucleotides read TGTGCCAGCACCCCCCAAGTGGCTAGCGGGAGGGATGAGCAGTTCTTC. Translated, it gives CASTPQVASGRDEQFF. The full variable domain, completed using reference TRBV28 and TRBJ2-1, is DVKVTQSSRYLVKRTGEKVFLECVQDMDHENMFWYRQDPGLGLRLIYFSYDVKMKEKGDIPEGYSVSREKKERFSLILESASTNQTSMYLCASTPQVASGRDEQFFGPGTRLTVL.

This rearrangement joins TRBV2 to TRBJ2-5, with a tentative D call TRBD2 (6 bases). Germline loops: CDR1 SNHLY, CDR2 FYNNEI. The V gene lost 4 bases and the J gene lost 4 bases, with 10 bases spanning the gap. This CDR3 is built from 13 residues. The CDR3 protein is CASSGVGGETQYF. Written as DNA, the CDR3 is TGTGCCAGCAGTGGTGTGGGGGGAGAGACCCAGTACTTC.

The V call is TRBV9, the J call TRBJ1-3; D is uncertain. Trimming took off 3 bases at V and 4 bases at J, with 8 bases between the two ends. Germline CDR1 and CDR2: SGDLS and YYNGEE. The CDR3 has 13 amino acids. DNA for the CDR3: TGTGCCAGCAGCGGGGGAGGGGGAAACACCATATATTTT. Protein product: CASSGGGGNTIYF.

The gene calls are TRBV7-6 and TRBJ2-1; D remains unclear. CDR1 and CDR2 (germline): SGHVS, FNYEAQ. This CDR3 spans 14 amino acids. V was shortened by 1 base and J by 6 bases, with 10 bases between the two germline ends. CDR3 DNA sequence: TGTGCCAGCAGCTTAGTGAGCACCCCCAATGAGCAGTTCTTC. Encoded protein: CASSLVSTPNEQFF.

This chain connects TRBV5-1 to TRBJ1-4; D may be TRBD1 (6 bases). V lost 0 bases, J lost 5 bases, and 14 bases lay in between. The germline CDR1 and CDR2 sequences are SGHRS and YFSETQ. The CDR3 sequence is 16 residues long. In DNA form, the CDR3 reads TGCGCCAGCAGCTTGGGGACAGCTTGGGGAAATGAAAAACTGTTTTTT. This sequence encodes CASSLGTAWGNEKLFF.